Listed below are T cell receptor beta chains from one sample, sequenced in a study of T cell changes during pregnancy in multiple sclerosis. Libraries were prepared by immunoSEQ multiplex PCR; TCRdb keeps only in-frame clonotypes and omits some of them. This sample has around 86,000 clones; about 93% occur once, and the top ten carry more than 0.9%. The sequences come from peripheral blood, collected in the first trimester of pregnancy. The receptors shown here come from a female donor with multiple sclerosis, enrolled in a pregnancy study. CDR3s leave out the opening cysteine and the closing phenylalanine or tryptophan. A D gene is named only where the DNA matches it firmly.

j_call	v_call	d_call	cdr3_aa
TRBJ1-2	TRBV7-9	TRBD1	ASSPDRGLSYGYT
TRBJ1-5	TRBV2	-	ASSEEEGLTPQH
TRBJ2-1	TRBV5-1	TRBD1	ASSLRGTGIYPQF
TRBJ1-3	TRBV29-1	-	SAKGDGTRGGGNTIY
TRBJ1-6	TRBV18	-	ASSLANSPLH
TRBJ2-7	TRBV15	-	ATSSAQGSYEQY
TRBJ2-7	TRBV5-1	-	ASSLIPLYYEQY
TRBJ1-6	TRBV2	-	ASWAKDSPLH
TRBJ2-1	TRBV29-1	TRBD2	SAVSGGSWMEQF
TRBJ2-1	TRBV29-1	-	SVAVQSNEQF
TRBJ2-1	TRBV2	-	ASSWAGNNEQF
TRBJ2-7	TRBV27	-	ASSSPLYEQY
TRBJ2-2	TRBV11-2	-	ASSRTDTGELF
TRBJ2-7	TRBV19	-	ASSIVVLTFYEQY
TRBJ2-3	TRBV6-6	TRBD2	ASSHSGTSTDTQY
TRBJ1-5	TRBV4-2	TRBD1	ASSLGTGGNQPQH
TRBJ2-7	TRBV20-1	-	SARGVYEQY
TRBJ2-1	TRBV7-2	TRBD2	ASSLGGGYNEQF
TRBJ2-2	TRBV27	TRBD2	ASSWRIPSSSGRATGELF
TRBJ2-3	TRBV9	-	ASSVDWTGTITQY
TRBJ2-7	TRBV29-1	TRBD1	SAWTGDSYEQY
TRBJ2-3	TRBV29-1	TRBD1	SVGQGGDTQY
TRBJ2-7	TRBV7-2	TRBD1	ASSPGQGVTYEQY